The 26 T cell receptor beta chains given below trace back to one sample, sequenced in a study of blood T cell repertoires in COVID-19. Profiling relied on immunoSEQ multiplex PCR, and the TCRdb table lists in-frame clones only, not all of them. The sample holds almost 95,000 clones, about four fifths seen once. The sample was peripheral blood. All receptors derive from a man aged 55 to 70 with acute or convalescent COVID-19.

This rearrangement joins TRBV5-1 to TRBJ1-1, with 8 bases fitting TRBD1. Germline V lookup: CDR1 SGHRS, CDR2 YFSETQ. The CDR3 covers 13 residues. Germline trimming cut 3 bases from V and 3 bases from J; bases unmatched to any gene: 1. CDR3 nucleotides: TGCGCCAGCAGCTGGGACAGGTACACTGAAGCTTTCTTT. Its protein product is CASSWDRYTEAFF.

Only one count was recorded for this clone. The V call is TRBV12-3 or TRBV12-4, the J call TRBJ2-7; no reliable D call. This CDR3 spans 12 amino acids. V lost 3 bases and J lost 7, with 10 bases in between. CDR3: CASSFLQAEQYF. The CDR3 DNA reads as TGTGCCAGCAGTTTCCTCCAGGCAGAGCAGTACTTC.

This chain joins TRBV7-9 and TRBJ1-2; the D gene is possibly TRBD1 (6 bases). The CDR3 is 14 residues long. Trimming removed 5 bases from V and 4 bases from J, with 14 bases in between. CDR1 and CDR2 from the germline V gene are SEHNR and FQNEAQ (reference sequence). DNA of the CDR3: TGTGCCAGCAGCCAAGACGGACAGACCTATGGCTACACCTTC. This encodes CASSQDGQTYGYTF. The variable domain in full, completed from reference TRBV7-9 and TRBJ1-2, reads DTGVSQNPRHKITKRGQNVTFRCDPISEHNRLYWYRQTLGQGPEFLTYFQNEAQLEKSRLLSDRFSAERPKGSFSTLEIQRTEQGDSAMYLCASSQDGQTYGYTFGSGTRLTVV.

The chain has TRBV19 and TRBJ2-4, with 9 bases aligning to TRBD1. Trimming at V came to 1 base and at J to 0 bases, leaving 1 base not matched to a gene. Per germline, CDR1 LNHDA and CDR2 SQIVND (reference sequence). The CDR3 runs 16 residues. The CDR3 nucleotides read TGTGCCAGTAGTATAGCGGGACAGGGAGCCAAAAACATTCAGTACTTC. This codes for CASSIAGQGAKNIQYF.

The chain's CDR3 is CASSLGRGNTEAFF. CDR3 sequence (DNA): TGTGCCAGCAGCTTGGGGAGGGGCAACACTGAAGCTTTCTTT. V and J are TRBV11-2 and TRBJ1-1, with D perhaps TRBD1 (5 bases). Germline CDR1 reads SGHAT; CDR2 reads FQNNGV. The CDR3 is 14 amino acids. V dropped 3 bases and J dropped 2 bases, with 10 bases sitting between them.

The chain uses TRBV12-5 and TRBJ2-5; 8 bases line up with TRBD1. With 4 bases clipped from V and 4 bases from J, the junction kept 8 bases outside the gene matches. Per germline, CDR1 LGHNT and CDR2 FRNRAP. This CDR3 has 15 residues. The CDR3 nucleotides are TGTGCTAGTGGTTCCTCAGGGGGCAGGGGAGAGACCCAGTACTTC. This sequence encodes CASGSSGGRGETQYF.

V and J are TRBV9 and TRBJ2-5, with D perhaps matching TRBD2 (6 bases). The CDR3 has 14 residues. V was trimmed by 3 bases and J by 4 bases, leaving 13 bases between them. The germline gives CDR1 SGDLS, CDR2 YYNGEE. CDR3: CASSASGGRETQYF. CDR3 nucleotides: TGTGCCAGCAGCGCCTCCGGGGGAAGAGAGACCCAGTACTTC.

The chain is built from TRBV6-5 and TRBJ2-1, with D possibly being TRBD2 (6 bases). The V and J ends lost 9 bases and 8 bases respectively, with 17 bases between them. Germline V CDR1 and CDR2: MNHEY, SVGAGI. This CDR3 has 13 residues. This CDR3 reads CASALLGEDEQFF. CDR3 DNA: TGTGCCAGTGCCCTGTTAGGGGAGGATGAGCAGTTCTTC.

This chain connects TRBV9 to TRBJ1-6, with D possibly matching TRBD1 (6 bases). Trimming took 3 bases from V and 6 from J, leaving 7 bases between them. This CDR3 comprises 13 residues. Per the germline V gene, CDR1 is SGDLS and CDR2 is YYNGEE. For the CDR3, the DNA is TGTGCCAGCAGCGGACAGGTTAATTCACCCCTCCACTTT. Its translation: CASSGQVNSPLHF. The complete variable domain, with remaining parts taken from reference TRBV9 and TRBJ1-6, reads DSGVTQTPKHLITATGQRVTLRCSPRSGDLSVYWYQQSLDQGLQFLIQYYNGEERAKGNILERFSAQQFPDLHSELNLSSLELGDSALYFCASSGQVNSPLHFGNGTRLTVT.

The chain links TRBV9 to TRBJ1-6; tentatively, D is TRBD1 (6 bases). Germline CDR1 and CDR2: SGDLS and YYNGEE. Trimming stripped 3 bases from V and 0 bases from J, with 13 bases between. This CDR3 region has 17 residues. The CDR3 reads CASSGHRASSYNSPLHF. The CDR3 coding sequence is TGTGCCAGCAGCGGGCACAGGGCTAGCTCCTATAATTCACCCCTCCACTTT.

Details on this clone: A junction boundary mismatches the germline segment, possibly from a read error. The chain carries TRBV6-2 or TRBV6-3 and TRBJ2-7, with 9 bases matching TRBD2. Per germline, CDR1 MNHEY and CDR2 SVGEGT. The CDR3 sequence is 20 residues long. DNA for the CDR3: TGTGCCCGCAGTTCCGCGCGGGGGCGGGGGGGACCTCAGACGTCCTACGAGCAGTACTTC. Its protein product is CARSSARGRGGPQTSYEQYF.

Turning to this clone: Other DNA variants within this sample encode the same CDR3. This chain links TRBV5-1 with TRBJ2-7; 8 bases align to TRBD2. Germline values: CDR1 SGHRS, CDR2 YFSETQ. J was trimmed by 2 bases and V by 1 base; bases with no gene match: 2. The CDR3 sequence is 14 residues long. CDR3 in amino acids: CASSLSGGTYEQYF. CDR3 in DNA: TGCGCCAGCAGCTTGAGCGGGGGTACCTACGAGCAGTACTTC. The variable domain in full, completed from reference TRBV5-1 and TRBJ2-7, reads KAGVTQTPRYLIKTRGQQVTLSCSPISGHRSVSWYQQTPGQGLQFLFEYFSETQRNKGNFPGRFSGRQFSNSRSEMNVSTLELGDSALYLCASSLSGGTYEQYFGPGTRLTVT.

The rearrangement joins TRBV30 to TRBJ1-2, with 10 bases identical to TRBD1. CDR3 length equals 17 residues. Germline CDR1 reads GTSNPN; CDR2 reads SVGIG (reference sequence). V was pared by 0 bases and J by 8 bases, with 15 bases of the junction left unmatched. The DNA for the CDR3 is TGTGCCTGGAGTGTACCGGGACAGGGGAAAGGAGCTACAGGCTACACCTTC. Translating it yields CAWSVPGQGKGATGYTF. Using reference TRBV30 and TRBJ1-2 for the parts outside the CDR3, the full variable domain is SQTIHQWPATLVQPVGSPLSLECTVEGTSNPNLYWYRQAAGRGLQLLFYSVGIGQISSEVPQNLSASRPQDRQFILSSKKLLLSDSGFYLCAWSVPGQGKGATGYTFGSGTRLTVV.

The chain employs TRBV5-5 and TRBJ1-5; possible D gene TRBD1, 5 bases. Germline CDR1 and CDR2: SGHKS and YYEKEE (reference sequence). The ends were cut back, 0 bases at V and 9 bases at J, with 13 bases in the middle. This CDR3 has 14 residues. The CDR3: CASSLGQSDRPQHF. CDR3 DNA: TGTGCCAGCAGCTTGGGACAGTCTGATCGGCCCCAGCATTTT.

In nucleotides, the CDR3 is TGTGCCAGTAGTATAGGTCGGGGCTACAATGAGCAGTTCTTC. It yields the protein CASSIGRGYNEQFF. V and J are TRBV19 and TRBJ2-1, with a possible D match to TRBD2 (5 bases). Per the germline V gene, CDR1 is LNHDA and CDR2 is SQIVND (reference sequence). The CDR3 runs to 14 residues. Trimming removed 1 base at V and 3 bases at J, with 7 bases between.

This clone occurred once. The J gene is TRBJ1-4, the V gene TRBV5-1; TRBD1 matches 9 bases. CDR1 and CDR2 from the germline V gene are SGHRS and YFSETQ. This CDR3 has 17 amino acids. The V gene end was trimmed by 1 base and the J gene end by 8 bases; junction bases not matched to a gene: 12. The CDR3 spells CASSLNYQGQGGEKLFF. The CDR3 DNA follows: TGCGCCAGCAGCTTGAACTATCAGGGACAGGGCGGAGAAAAACTGTTTTTT.

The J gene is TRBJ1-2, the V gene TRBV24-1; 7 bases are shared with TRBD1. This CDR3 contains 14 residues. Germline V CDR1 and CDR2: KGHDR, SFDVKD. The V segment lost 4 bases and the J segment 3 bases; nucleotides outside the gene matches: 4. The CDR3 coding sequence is TGTGCCACCAGTGAACCGGACAGGTACTATGGCTACACCTTC. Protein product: CATSEPDRYYGYTF.

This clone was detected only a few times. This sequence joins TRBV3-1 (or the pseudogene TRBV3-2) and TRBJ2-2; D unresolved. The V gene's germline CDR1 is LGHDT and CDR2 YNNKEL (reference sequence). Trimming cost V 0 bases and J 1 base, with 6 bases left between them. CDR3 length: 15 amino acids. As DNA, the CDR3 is TGTGCCAGCAGCCAAGACCCGGGGAACACCGGGGAGCTGTTTTTT. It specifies CASSQDPGNTGELFF.

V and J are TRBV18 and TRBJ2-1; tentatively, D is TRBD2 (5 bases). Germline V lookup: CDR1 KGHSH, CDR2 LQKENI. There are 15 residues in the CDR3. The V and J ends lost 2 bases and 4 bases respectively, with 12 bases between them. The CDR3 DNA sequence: TGTGCCAGCTCACCATCCGAGGGCGGGTACAATGAGCAGTTCTTC. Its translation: CASSPSEGGYNEQFF.

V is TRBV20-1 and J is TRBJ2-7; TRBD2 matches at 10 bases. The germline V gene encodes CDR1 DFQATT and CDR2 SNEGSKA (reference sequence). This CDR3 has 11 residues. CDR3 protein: CSSGGSYEQYF. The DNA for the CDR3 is TGCTCTAGCGGGGGCTCCTACGAGCAGTACTTC.

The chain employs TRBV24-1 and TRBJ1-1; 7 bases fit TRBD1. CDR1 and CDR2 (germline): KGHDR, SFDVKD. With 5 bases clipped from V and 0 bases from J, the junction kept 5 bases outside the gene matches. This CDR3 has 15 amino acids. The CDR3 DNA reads TGTGCCACCAGTGGAGGGGGCCTTATGAACACTGAAGCTTTCTTT. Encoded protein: CATSGGGLMNTEAFF.

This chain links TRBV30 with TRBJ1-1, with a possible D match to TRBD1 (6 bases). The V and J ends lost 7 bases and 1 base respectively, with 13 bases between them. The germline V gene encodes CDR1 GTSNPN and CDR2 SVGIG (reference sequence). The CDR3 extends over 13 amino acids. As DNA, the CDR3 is TGTGCCTCAGGGGAAAGGAGGAACACTGAAGCTTTCTTT. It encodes CASGERRNTEAFF.

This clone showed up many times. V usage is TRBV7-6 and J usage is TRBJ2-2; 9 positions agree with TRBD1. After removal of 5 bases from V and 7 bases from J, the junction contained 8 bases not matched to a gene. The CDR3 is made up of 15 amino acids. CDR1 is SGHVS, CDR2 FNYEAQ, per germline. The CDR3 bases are TGTGCCAGCAGCCCAGGGACAGGGCTATACGGGGAGCTGTTTTTT. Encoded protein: CASSPGTGLYGELFF.

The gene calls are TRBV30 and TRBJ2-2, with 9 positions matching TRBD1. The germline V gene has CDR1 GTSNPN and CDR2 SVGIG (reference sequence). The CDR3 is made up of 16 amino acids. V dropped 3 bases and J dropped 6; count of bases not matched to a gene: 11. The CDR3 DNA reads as TGTGCCTGGAGGGCCCCGGGACAGGGAAGATCCGGGGAGCTGTTTTTT. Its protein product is CAWRAPGQGRSGELFF.

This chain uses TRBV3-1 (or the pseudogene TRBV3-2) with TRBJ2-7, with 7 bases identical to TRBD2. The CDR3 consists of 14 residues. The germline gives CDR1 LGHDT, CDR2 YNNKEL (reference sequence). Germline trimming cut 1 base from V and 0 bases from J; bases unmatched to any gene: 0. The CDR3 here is CASSQGLASYEQYF. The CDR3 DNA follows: TGTGCCAGCAGCCAAGGACTAGCCTCCTACGAGCAGTACTTC.

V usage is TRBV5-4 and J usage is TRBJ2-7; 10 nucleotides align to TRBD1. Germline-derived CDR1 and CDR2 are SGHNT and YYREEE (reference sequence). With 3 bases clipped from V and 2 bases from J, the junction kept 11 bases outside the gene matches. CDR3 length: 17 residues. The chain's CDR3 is CASSSGQGSFGTYEQYF. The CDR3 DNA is TGTGCCAGCAGCTCGGGACAGGGGAGTTTTGGGACCTACGAGCAGTACTTC. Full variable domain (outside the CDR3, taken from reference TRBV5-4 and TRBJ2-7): ETGVTQSPTHLIKTRGQQVTLRCSSQSGHNTVSWYQQALGQGPQFIFQYYREEENGRGNFPPRFSGLQFPNYSSELNVNALELDDSALYLCASSSGQGSFGTYEQYFGPGTRLTVT.